The present T cell receptor (beta chain) was sequenced within a study of CXCR3-negative and CXCR3-positive naive CD8 T cells. General study points: Against CXCR3-negative naive cells, CXCR3-positive naive cells showed more hydrophobic TRB CDR3s. Comparably high diversity marked both naive subsets, whereas memory CD8+ cells had much lower diversity. Within a donor, both naive subsets shared TRBV-TRBJ usage, unlike memory cells.

This clonotype counts as medium-sized by frequency. What it recognizes is unknown. This CDR3 has 16 residues. Germline-derived CDR1 and CDR2 are SNHLY and FYNNEI. The authors made the TRB cDNA libraries by 5' RACE using UMI labels. With the 5' RACE reads reprocessed, TCRdb shows one record per CDR3 protein and no DNA. The sample includes 8,000 to 8,500 distinct CDR3 sequences. This sequence was found in a human donor in good health. Some clones in this sample may be carry-over from other donors' samples. Sequencing was performed on naive CXCR3- CD8+ T cells from blood. Subset reported: CD45RO-CCR7+CD27+CD95- naive CD8+ T cells lacking CXCR3 (TNR3-). The chain recombines TRBV2 with TRBJ2-1; TCRdb's D call of TRBD2 is untestable without DNA. The CDR3 is CASYLAGGRYYNEQFF. The complete variable domain, with remaining parts taken from reference TRBV2 and TRBJ2-1, reads EPEVTQTPSHQVTQMGQEVILRCVPISNHLYFYWYRQILGQKVEFLVSFYNNEISEKSEIFDDQFSVERPDGSNFTLKIRSTKLEDSAMYFCASYLAGGRYYNEQFFGPGTRLTVL.